This is a list of T cell receptor beta chains from one sample in a study of beta chain features in type 1 diabetes. TCRdb's table, derived via immunoSEQ multiplex PCR, lists solely in-frame clones and lacks some. The sample contains hundreds of thousands of clones, around an eighth of which appear only once. Sequencing used naive CD4+ T cells from blood. These receptors originate from a man aged 18 to 30 with type 1 diabetes. Each CDR3 is given with its conserved first and last residue. A D gene is named only where the DNA matches it firmly. Clone size is given for some rows only: seen once, a few or many times, or a class if the clone is expanded.

J gene: TRBJ2-7; V gene: TRBV6-6; clone size: few; D gene: TRBD2; CDR3 protein: CASSYTSREGNEQYF; CDR3 DNA: TGTGCCAGCAGTTACACGTCCAGGGAGGGAAACGAGCAGTACTTC
J gene: TRBJ1-6; V gene: TRBV30; clone size: -; D gene: -; CDR3 protein: CAWSPSGTMNSPLHF; CDR3 DNA: TGTGCCTGGAGTCCCTCCGGGACAATGAATTCACCCCTCCACTTT
J gene: TRBJ2-6; V gene: TRBV29-1; clone size: -; D gene: -; CDR3 protein: CSVDSSGANVLTF; CDR3 DNA: TGCAGCGTTGACAGCTCTGGGGCCAACGTCCTGACTTTC
J gene: TRBJ2-7; V gene: TRBV9; clone size: few; D gene: TRBD1; CDR3 protein: CASSAGQQPLKQYF; CDR3 DNA: TGTGCCAGCAGCGCGGGACAGCAACCCTTAAAGCAGTACTTC
J gene: TRBJ1-2; V gene: TRBV9; clone size: -; D gene: -; CDR3 protein: CASSPQAGHGYTF; CDR3 DNA: TGTGCCAGCAGCCCCCAGGCGGGTCACGGCTACACCTTC
J gene: TRBJ1-1; V gene: TRBV14; clone size: -; D gene: -; CDR3 protein: CASSPLLAGYTEAFF; CDR3 DNA: TGTGCCAGCAGCCCCCTGTTGGCAGGGTACACTGAAGCTTTCTTT
J gene: TRBJ2-6; V gene: TRBV4-3; clone size: few; D gene: -; CDR3 protein: CASRETGANVLTF; CDR3 DNA: TGCGCCAGCAGGGAGACTGGGGCCAACGTCCTGACTTTC
J gene: TRBJ2-1; V gene: TRBV1; clone size: -; D gene: -; CDR3 protein: CTSSQPSGRKRYNEQFF; CDR3 DNA: TGCACCAGCAGCCAGCCTAGCGGAAGAAAACGATACAATGAGCAGTTCTTC
J gene: TRBJ1-5; V gene: TRBV2; clone size: -; D gene: TRBD1; CDR3 protein: CASSAQGQPNQPQHF; CDR3 DNA: TGTGCCAGCAGTGCCCAGGGACAGCCCAATCAGCCCCAGCATTTT
J gene: TRBJ2-1; V gene: TRBV21-1; clone size: -; D gene: -; CDR3 protein: CASSKRRGYDEQFF; CDR3 DNA: TGTGCCAGCAGCAAAAGGCGCGGGTACGATGAGCAGTTCTTC
J gene: TRBJ2-7; V gene: TRBV5-1; clone size: few; D gene: -; CDR3 protein: CASSLAGDEQYF; CDR3 DNA: TGCGCCAGCAGCTTGGCGGGCGACGAGCAGTACTTC
J gene: TRBJ1-5; V gene: TRBV4-3; clone size: few; D gene: TRBD1; CDR3 protein: CASSQALRGVGNQPQHF; CDR3 DNA: TGCGCCAGCAGCCAAGCCCTCAGGGGGGTAGGCAATCAGCCCCAGCATTTT
J gene: TRBJ1-2; V gene: TRBV7-2; clone size: few; D gene: TRBD1; CDR3 protein: CASSLAGTGIYGYTF; CDR3 DNA: TGTGCCAGCAGCTTAGCAGGGACAGGGATCTATGGCTACACCTTC
J gene: TRBJ2-1; V gene: TRBV19; clone size: few; D gene: -; CDR3 protein: CASSLGIEQFF; CDR3 DNA: TGTGCCAGTAGCCTAGGAATTGAGCAGTTCTTC
J gene: TRBJ2-1; V gene: TRBV9; clone size: -; D gene: TRBD2; CDR3 protein: CASSAHGGYNEQFF; CDR3 DNA: TGTGCCAGCAGCGCCCACGGGGGGTACAATGAGCAGTTCTTC
J gene: TRBJ2-7; V gene: TRBV28; clone size: -; D gene: TRBD2; CDR3 protein: CASSFRAGVDNYEQYF; CDR3 DNA: TGTGCCAGCAGTTTTAGAGCGGGGGTGGACAACTACGAGCAGTACTTC
J gene: TRBJ1-1; V gene: TRBV30; clone size: few; D gene: TRBD1; CDR3 protein: CALDRGGYTEAFF; CDR3 DNA: TGTGCCTTAGACAGGGGAGGGTACACTGAAGCTTTCTTT
J gene: TRBJ2-2; V gene: TRBV7-6; clone size: -; D gene: TRBD1; CDR3 protein: CASSLDRFRDRAGELFF; CDR3 DNA: TGTGCCAGCAGCTTAGATAGGTTCCGGGACAGGGCCGGGGAGCTGTTTTTT
J gene: TRBJ1-3; V gene: TRBV9; clone size: -; D gene: -; CDR3 protein: CASSLQGVGNTIYF; CDR3 DNA: TGTGCCAGCAGCTTACAGGGTGTTGGAAACACCATATATTTT
J gene: TRBJ2-7; V gene: TRBV5-1; clone size: -; D gene: -; CDR3 protein: CASSLEGVGVRVGPEQYF; CDR3 DNA: TGCGCCAGCAGCTTGGAGGGGGTCGGGGTCCGAGTGGGGCCCGAGCAGTACTTC
J gene: TRBJ2-5; V gene: TRBV7-9; clone size: few; D gene: -; CDR3 protein: CASSLDRAPETQYF; CDR3 DNA: TGTGCCAGCAGCTTAGACAGGGCGCCGGAGACCCAGTACTTC
J gene: TRBJ2-3; V gene: TRBV30; clone size: few; D gene: -; CDR3 protein: CAGTSSFIDTQYF; CDR3 DNA: TGTGCTGGTACTAGCAGCTTTATTGATACGCAGTATTTT
J gene: TRBJ1-2; V gene: TRBV30; clone size: -; D gene: -; CDR3 protein: CAWSLGYGYTF; CDR3 DNA: TGTGCCTGGAGTCTAGGCTATGGCTACACCTTC
J gene: TRBJ2-3; V gene: TRBV28; clone size: few; D gene: TRBD2; CDR3 protein: CASNQPGGSTDTQYF; CDR3 DNA: TGTGCCAGCAACCAACCGGGAGGGTCAACAGATACGCAGTATTTT
J gene: TRBJ2-4; V gene: TRBV30; clone size: -; D gene: -; CDR3 protein: CAWSGTILAKNIQYF; CDR3 DNA: TGTGCCTGGAGTGGGACTATTCTAGCCAAAAACATTCAGTACTTC
J gene: TRBJ2-1; V gene: TRBV6-6; clone size: -; D gene: -; CDR3 protein: CASSWDSYNEQFF; CDR3 DNA: TGTGCCAGCAGTTGGGACTCGTACAATGAGCAGTTCTTC
J gene: TRBJ2-7; V gene: TRBV27; clone size: few; D gene: TRBD1; CDR3 protein: CASSLTIGTDPRALQYF; CDR3 DNA: TGTGCCAGCAGTTTAACGATCGGGACAGATCCACGGGCCTTGCAGTACTTC
J gene: TRBJ1-2; V gene: TRBV2; clone size: -; D gene: -; CDR3 protein: CASSALPGGASSGYTF; CDR3 DNA: TGTGCCAGCAGCGCGCTCCCCGGAGGGGCATCTAGCGGCTACACCTTC
J gene: TRBJ1-1; V gene: TRBV6-5; clone size: -; D gene: -; CDR3 protein: CASIATGATEAFF; CDR3 DNA: TGTGCCAGCATTGCGACGGGGGCCACTGAAGCTTTCTTT
J gene: TRBJ1-5; V gene: TRBV7-2; clone size: few; D gene: -; CDR3 protein: CASSLNRAASNQPQHF; CDR3 DNA: TGTGCCAGCAGCTTAAATCGCGCAGCAAGCAATCAGCCCCAGCATTTT
J gene: TRBJ1-2; V gene: TRBV7-2; clone size: few; D gene: -; CDR3 protein: CASSLDTSSHGYTF; CDR3 DNA: TGTGCCAGCAGCTTAGACACCTCAAGTCATGGCTACACCTTC
J gene: TRBJ1-1; V gene: TRBV7-8; clone size: -; D gene: -; CDR3 protein: CASSLARLMNTEAFF; CDR3 DNA: TGTGCCAGCAGCTTAGCGAGGCTTATGAACACTGAAGCTTTCTTT
J gene: TRBJ2-1; V gene: TRBV21-1; clone size: -; D gene: -; CDR3 protein: CASSVWVASGDIRAYNEQFF; CDR3 DNA: TGTGCCAGCAGCGTCTGGGTGGCTAGCGGGGACATAAGGGCCTACAATGAGCAGTTCTTC
J gene: TRBJ2-5; V gene: TRBV7-2; clone size: few; D gene: -; CDR3 protein: CASSSTVRETQYF; CDR3 DNA: TGTGCCAGCAGCTCGACCGTGCGAGAGACCCAGTACTTC
J gene: TRBJ2-7; V gene: TRBV2; clone size: -; D gene: -; CDR3 protein: CASRRDGLYEQYF; CDR3 DNA: TGTGCCAGCAGGCGGGACGGTCTGTACGAGCAGTACTTC
J gene: TRBJ2-2; V gene: TRBV7-2; clone size: -; D gene: -; CDR3 protein: CASSLATGDTGELFF; CDR3 DNA: TGTGCCAGCAGCTTAGCGACGGGGGACACCGGGGAGCTGTTTTTT
J gene: TRBJ2-3; V gene: TRBV18; clone size: -; D gene: -; CDR3 protein: CASSPPPFADTQYF; CDR3 DNA: TGTGCCAGCTCACCACCCCCATTCGCAGATACGCAGTATTTT
J gene: TRBJ2-7; V gene: TRBV6-5; clone size: -; D gene: TRBD1; CDR3 protein: CASSPGTGSSEQYF; CDR3 DNA: TGTGCCAGCAGTCCCGGGACAGGGTCATCCGAGCAGTACTTC
J gene: TRBJ2-7; V gene: TRBV30; clone size: -; D gene: -; CDR3 protein: CAWSKLGEQYF; CDR3 DNA: TGTGCCTGGTCCAAACTCGGCGAGCAGTACTTC
J gene: TRBJ2-4; V gene: TRBV7-3; clone size: -; D gene: -; CDR3 protein: CASSLAGGIQYF; CDR3 DNA: TGTGCCAGCAGCTTAGCTGGAGGCATTCAGTACTTC
J gene: TRBJ2-7; V gene: TRBV30; clone size: -; D gene: -; CDR3 protein: CAWSVAGEQYF; CDR3 DNA: TGTGCCTGGAGTGTAGCAGGCGAGCAGTACTTC
J gene: TRBJ1-2; V gene: TRBV29-1; clone size: few; D gene: TRBD1; CDR3 protein: CSVDRGYGYTF; CDR3 DNA: TGCAGCGTTGACAGGGGGTATGGCTACACCTTC
J gene: TRBJ1-4; V gene: TRBV5-1; clone size: few; D gene: -; CDR3 protein: CASSRRHEKANEKLFF; CDR3 DNA: TGCGCCAGCAGCCGTAGACACGAGAAGGCTAATGAAAAACTGTTTTTT
J gene: TRBJ1-2; V gene: TRBV6-5; clone size: few; D gene: -; CDR3 protein: CASRDSTVYGYTF; CDR3 DNA: TGTGCCAGCCGGGACTCCACCGTCTATGGCTACACCTTC